These 9 T cell receptor beta chains came from one sample sequenced in a study of identical twins. Each CDR3 protein is one row after TCRdb ran MiXCR on the 5' RACE reads. The sample has around 220,000 distinct CDR3 sequences, over 9.5% seen once. Sequenced material: memory T cells sorted from blood. These receptors originate from a man aged 45 to 65 in good health.

Only a few counts were recorded for this clonotype. The chain combines TRBV7-2 with TRBJ2-2; a possible D gene is TRBD1 (6 bases). Germline V lookup: CDR1 SGHTA, CDR2 FQGNSA. V was pared by 6 bases and J by 3 bases, with 11 bases between. The CDR3 covers 14 residues. The CDR3 here is CASRIQGYTGELFF. In DNA, the CDR3 is TGTGCCAGCAGGATCCAGGGGTACACCGGGGAGCTGTTTTTT.

This clonotype has just a few counts. This chain uses TRBV4-2 with TRBJ2-4; TRBD2 might be the D (6 bases). Between the trimmed V and J ends, which lost 1 base and 6 bases, there was a span of 13 bases. The length of the CDR3 is 15 residues. Germline-derived CDR1 and CDR2 are LGHNA and YNFKEQ. Here the CDR3 DNA reads TGTGCCAGCAGCCAAGGCATTGGGGGGATAAACATTCAGTACTTC. This sequence encodes CASSQGIGGINIQYF.

This clonotype was seen only a few times. The rearrangement uses TRBV15 and TRBJ1-1; possibly TRBD1 for D (6 bases). The CDR3 spans 14 residues. The germline V and J ends were trimmed by 2 bases and 4 bases, with 11 bases remaining between them. Germline V gene sequence: CDR1 LNHNV, CDR2 YYDKDF (reference sequence). CDR3 residues: CATSRLGGGTEAFF. The CDR3, as DNA: TGTGCCACCAGCAGACTCGGGGGCGGCACTGAAGCTTTCTTT.

This clonotype was picked up many times. This rearrangement joins TRBV5-1 to TRBJ2-7; 8 bases are a match to TRBD1. V shed 4 bases, J shed 3 bases, and the junction held 9 bases outside the gene matches. Germline lookup yields CDR1 SGHRS and CDR2 YFSETQ. CDR3 size: 15 residues. CDR3 sequence: CASSPRQGSNYEQYF. DNA for the CDR3: TGCGCCAGCAGCCCCAGACAGGGGAGTAACTACGAGCAGTACTTC.

This clonotype showed up many times. The genes are TRBV7-2 and TRBJ2-2, with 9 bases identical to TRBD2. Germline CDR1 reads SGHTA; CDR2 reads FQGNSA. V dropped 1 base and J dropped 5; count of bases not matched to a gene: 5. There are 16 residues in the CDR3. CDR3 loop: CASSLGLAGLTGELFF. The CDR3 region has the DNA TGTGCCAGCAGCTTAGGGCTAGCGGGGCTGACCGGGGAGCTGTTTTTT.

This clonotype has more than one count but fewer than ten. This rearrangement joins TRBV12-3 or TRBV12-4 to TRBJ2-1; no firm D call. Trimming removed 8 bases from V and 1 base from J, with 12 bases in between. The CDR3 totals 14 residues. The CDR3 region has the DNA TGTGCCAGCGGCCCGTTGGGTTCCTACAATGAGCAGTTCTTC. Translated: CASGPLGSYNEQFF.

This clonotype was recorded many times. The chain links TRBV5-5 to TRBJ1-1; D is ambiguous. Germline CDR1 and CDR2: SGHKS and YYEKEE (reference sequence). V shed 0 bases and J shed 10 bases, with 10 bases lying between them. This CDR3 has 12 amino acids. In DNA, the CDR3 is TGTGCCAGCAGCTTGGGCCTCCTCGGAGCTTTCTTT. It specifies CASSLGLLGAFF.

The V gene is TRBV6-2 or TRBV6-3, the J gene TRBJ2-1; D may match TRBD1 or TRBD2 (5 bases each). Trimming took off 5 bases at V and 10 bases at J, with 18 bases between the two ends. Germline V gene data show CDR1 as MNHEY and CDR2 as SVGEGT. The CDR3 runs 14 residues. CDR3 amino acids: CASSKGTGMVEQFF. The CDR3 DNA reads TGTGCCAGCAGTAAGGGGACGGGTATGGTGGAGCAGTTCTTC.

This rearrangement joins TRBV28 to TRBJ2-7; D is uncertain. Germline V CDR1 and CDR2: MDHEN, SYDVKM. V dropped 1 base and J dropped 6 bases, with 4 bases sitting between them. The CDR3 is made up of 11 amino acids. CDR3 in amino acids: CASSLSSEQYF. For the CDR3, the DNA is TGTGCCAGCAGTTTATCGAGCGAGCAGTACTTC.